The 3 T cell receptor beta chains in this list originate from one sample, sequenced in a study of blood T cell repertoires in COVID-19. The data were produced by immunoSEQ multiplex PCR, yet TCRdb's version contains in-frame clones alone and is incomplete. The data contain about 440,000 clones, 88% of them seen just once; the ten biggest clones take up about 12%. The sample taken for sequencing was peripheral blood. The receptors come from a woman aged 50 to 60 with COVID-19, enrolled during active disease.

V and J are TRBV12-5 and TRBJ2-1; D is perhaps TRBD2 (5 bases). Germline V lookup: CDR1 LGHNT, CDR2 FRNRAP. Trimming took off 1 base at V and 9 bases at J, with 10 bases between the two ends. CDR3 length equals 13 residues. The CDR3 is CASGLDSAGEQFF. CDR3 DNA sequence: TGTGCTAGTGGTTTGGACAGCGCGGGTGAGCAGTTCTTC.

V usage is TRBV5-8 and J usage is TRBJ1-1, with D possibly matching TRBD1 (5 bases). Between the trimmed V and J ends, which lost 1 base and 2 bases, there was a span of 18 bases. CDR3 length: 17 amino acids. Germline V gene data show CDR1 as SGHTS and CDR2 as YDEGEE. The CDR3, as DNA: TGTGCCAGCAGCTTGTTTACCCGGGGGAAGAAAAACACTGAAGCTTTCTTT. The encoded protein is CASSLFTRGKKNTEAFF.

The J gene is TRBJ2-2, the V gene TRBV24-1, with 9 bases lining up with TRBD1. The ends lost 4 bases at V and 6 bases at J; junction bases unmatched: 11. Germline CDR1 KGHDR, CDR2 SFDVKD. This CDR3 has 17 residues. CDR3 coding DNA: TGTGCCACCAGTGACAATCGACAGGGGGTTAGTTCCGGGGAGCTGTTTTTT. Translating gives CATSDNRQGVSSGELFF.